The entry below describes one T cell receptor (beta chain). The data stem from a study of OX40 agonist ivuxolimab in advanced cancers. Germline V gene lookup returns CDR1 MDHEN and CDR2 SYDVKM. The CDR3 extends over 12 amino acids. Trimming pared 6 bases from V and 5 bases from J, leaving 10 bases between. Profiling relied on immunoSEQ multiplex PCR, and the TCRdb table lists in-frame clones only, not all of them. The data hold fewer than 100,000 clones, with roughly four fifths observed a single time. The sequenced sample was CD4+ or CD8+ T cells sorted from blood, obtained in a trial of the OX40 agonist ivuxolimab. The chain combines TRBV28 with TRBJ1-2; D remains ambiguous. This TCR derives from an adult with an advanced solid tumor such as melanoma, head and neck, liver or kidney cancer. The CDR3 DNA reads TGTGCCAGCAGCCCCGGGATATATGGCTACACCTTC. Its translation is CASSPGIYGYTF.